The sequence of this TCR beta chain was determined in a study of blood T cell repertoires in COVID-19. TCRdb keeps only in-frame clones here, not all; method: immunoSEQ multiplex PCR. This table has about 130,000 clones, 84% appearing once. In germline, CDR1 is KGHSH, CDR2 LQKENI. CDR3 length: 13 residues. V was pared by 2 bases and J by 7 bases, with 0 bases of the junction left unmatched. This rearrangement joins TRBV18 to TRBJ2-7; 12 bases are shared with TRBD2. This TCR came from a human donor in a cohort sampled during active COVID-19. Material for sequencing was peripheral blood. The CDR3 bases are TGTGCCAGCTCACCAGGGACTAGCGGGGAGCAGTACTTC. It yields the protein CASSPGTSGEQYF. The variable domain in full, completed from reference TRBV18 and TRBJ2-7, reads NAGVMQNPRHLVRRRGQEARLRCSPMKGHSHVYWYRQLPEEGLKFMVYLQKENIIDESGMPKERFSAEFPKEGPSILRIQQVVRGDSAAYFCASSPGTSGEQYFGPGTRLTVT.